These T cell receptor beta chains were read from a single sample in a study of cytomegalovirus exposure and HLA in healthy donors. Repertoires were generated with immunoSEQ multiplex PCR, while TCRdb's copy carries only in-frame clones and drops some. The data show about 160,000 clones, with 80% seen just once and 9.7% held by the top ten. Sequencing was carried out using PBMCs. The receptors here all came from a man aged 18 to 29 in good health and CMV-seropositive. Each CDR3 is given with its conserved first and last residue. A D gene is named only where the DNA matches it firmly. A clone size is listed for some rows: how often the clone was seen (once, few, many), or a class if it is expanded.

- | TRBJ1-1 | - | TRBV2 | TGTGCCAGCATGCGAGAGGCGAACACTGAAGCTTTCTTT | CASMREANTEAFF
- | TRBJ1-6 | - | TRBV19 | TGTGCCAGTAGTATGAGCCCGGGTTTAGGTTCACCCCTCCACTTT | CASSMSPGLGSPLHF
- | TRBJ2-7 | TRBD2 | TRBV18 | TGTGCCAGCTCACTAGGGACTAGCGGGGACTCCTACGAGCAGTACTTC | CASSLGTSGDSYEQYF
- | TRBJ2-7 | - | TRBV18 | TGTGCCAGCGGAGTAGTTGGCGAGCAGTACTTC | CASGVVGEQYF
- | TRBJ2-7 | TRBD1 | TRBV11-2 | TGTGCCAGCAGCTTAACTTCCGGGACAGGGGGCCTCGAGCAGTACTTC | CASSLTSGTGGLEQYF
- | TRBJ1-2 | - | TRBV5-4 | TGTGCCAGCAGCTTGGTGGGGGGTGGCTACACCTTC | CASSLVGGGYTF
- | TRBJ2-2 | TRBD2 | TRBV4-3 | TGCGCCAGCAGCCAAGCCCCCACTAGCGGGGCCACCGGGGAGCTGTTTTTT | CASSQAPTSGATGELFF
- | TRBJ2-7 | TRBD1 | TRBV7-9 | TGTGCCAGCAGCGCAATCGACAGGGGTCGCGAGCAGTACTTC | CASSAIDRGREQYF
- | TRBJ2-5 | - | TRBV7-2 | TGTGCCAGCAGCTTTGGCACGGGGGTAAGGGCGAAGACCCAGTACTTC | CASSFGTGVRAKTQYF
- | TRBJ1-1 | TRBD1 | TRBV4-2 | TGTGCCAGCAGCCCCGACCCCCGACAGGGGGGAATGAACACTGAAGCTTTCTTT | CASSPDPRQGGMNTEAFF
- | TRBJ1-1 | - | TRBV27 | TGTGCCAGCAGTTTACTCCCGTTCCGGACTGAAGCTTTCTTT | CASSLLPFRTEAFF
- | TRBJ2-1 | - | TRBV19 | TGTGCCAGTAGTATAGAAAGGACGAGGGCGTTCGATGAGCAGTTCTTC | CASSIERTRAFDEQFF
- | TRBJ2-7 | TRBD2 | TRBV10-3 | TGTGCCATCAGTGAGTCCAGGACGTGGCTAGCGGGAGATCGTGGCGACTACGAGCAGTACTTC | CAISESRTWLAGDRGDYEQYF
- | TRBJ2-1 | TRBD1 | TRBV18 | TGTGCCAGCTCAACAGGGGGCTCCTACAATGAGCAGTTCTTC | CASSTGGSYNEQFF
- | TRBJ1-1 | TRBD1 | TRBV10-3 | TGTGCCCTTCGACAGGGGTCGAACACTGAAGCTTTCTTT | CALRQGSNTEAFF
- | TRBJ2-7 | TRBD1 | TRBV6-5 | TGTGCCAGCAGTCCCGGGACAGGGGTACGCGAGCAGTACTTC | CASSPGTGVREQYF
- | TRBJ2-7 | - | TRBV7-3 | TGTGCCAGCAGCCAACAGGGTAGCGGGGAGCAGTACTTC | CASSQQGSGEQYF
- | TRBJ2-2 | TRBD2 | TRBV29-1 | TGCAGCGTCCCGGGAGGCGCAAACACCGGGGAGCTGTTTTTT | CSVPGGANTGELFF
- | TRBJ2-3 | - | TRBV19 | TGTGCCAGTAGTGCGGCAGATACGCAGTATTTT | CASSAADTQYF
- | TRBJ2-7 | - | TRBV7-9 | TGTTCCAGCAGCCTTCGAGCCCACGAGCAGTACTTC | CSSSLRAHEQYF
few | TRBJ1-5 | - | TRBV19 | TGTGCCAGTAGTATATCGACCGGAGTCAAGCCCCAGCATTTT | CASSISTGVKPQHF
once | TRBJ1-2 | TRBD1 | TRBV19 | TGTGCCAGTAGTGCCAGTTCTCCGGGACAGGGAATCTATGGCTACACCTTC | CASSASSPGQGIYGYTF
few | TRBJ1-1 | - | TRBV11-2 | TGTGCCAGCAGCTTAGTGTCCCTTGACACTGAAGCTTTCTTT | CASSLVSLDTEAFF
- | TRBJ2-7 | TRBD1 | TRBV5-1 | TGCGCCAGCAGCTCGGGTGGGACAGGGGGCTACGAGCAGTACTTC | CASSSGGTGGYEQYF
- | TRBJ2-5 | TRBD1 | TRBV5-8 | TGTGCCAGCAGCTTGGGGACAGGGGGCGGGTACCAAGAGACCCAGTACTTC | CASSLGTGGGYQETQYF
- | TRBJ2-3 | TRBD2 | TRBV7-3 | TGTGCCAGCAGCCCCCGACTAGCGGGGCTCACAGATACGCAGTATTTT | CASSPRLAGLTDTQYF
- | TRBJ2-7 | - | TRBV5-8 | TGTGCCAGCAGCCTATTGGGGGGAGTCTACGAGCAGTACTTC | CASSLLGGVYEQYF
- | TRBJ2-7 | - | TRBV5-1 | TGCGCCAGCAGCTCCGACAGAGAGCAGTACTTC | CASSSDREQYF
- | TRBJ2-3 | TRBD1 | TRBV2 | TGTGCCAGCAGAACCGGACAGGGACCAGATACGCAGTATTTT | CASRTGQGPDTQYF
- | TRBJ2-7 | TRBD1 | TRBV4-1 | TGCGCCAGCAGCGAGGTCGGAGACAGGGGGTCCTACGAGCAGTACTTC | CASSEVGDRGSYEQYF
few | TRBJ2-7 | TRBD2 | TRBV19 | TGTGCCAGTAGTGTTAGCGGGAGCTCCTACGAGCAGTACTTC | CASSVSGSSYEQYF
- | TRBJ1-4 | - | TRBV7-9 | TGTGCCAGCAGCACCCTGAAGGACAGTAGACTAAATGAAAAACTGTTTTTT | CASSTLKDSRLNEKLFF
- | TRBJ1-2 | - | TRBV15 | TGTGCCACCAGCTCCCCGGGGGGGAACTATGGCTACACCTTC | CATSSPGGNYGYTF
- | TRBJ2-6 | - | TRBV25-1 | TGTGCCAGCAGTGAATCTAGGGGAACCGGGGCCAACGTCCTGACTTTC | CASSESRGTGANVLTF
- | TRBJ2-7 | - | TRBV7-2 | TGTGCCAGCAGCTTGCCCCAGGGGTACGAGCAGTACTTC | CASSLPQGYEQYF
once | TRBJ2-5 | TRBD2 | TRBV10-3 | TGTGCCATCAGTGAGACTAGCGGGAGGGCCGACCAAGAGACCCAGTACTTC | CAISETSGRADQETQYF
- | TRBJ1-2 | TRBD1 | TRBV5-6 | TGTGCCAGCAGCTTGGCGGGACAGAGCTATGGCTACACCTTC | CASSLAGQSYGYTF
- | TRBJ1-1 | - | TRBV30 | TGTGCCTGGAGGGGGGGAAGATGGGAAAACACTGAAGCTTTCTTT | CAWRGGRWENTEAFF
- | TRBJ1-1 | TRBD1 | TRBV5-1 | TGCGCCAGCAGCTGGGGGACAGGGGGCCGGAACGCTGAAGCTTTCTTT | CASSWGTGGRNAEAFF
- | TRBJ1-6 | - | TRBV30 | TGTGCCTGGAGTGGGCAACAGGGACGGACTAATTCACCCCTCCACTTT | CAWSGQQGRTNSPLHF
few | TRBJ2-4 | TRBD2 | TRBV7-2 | TGTGCCAGCAGCTTAGTTGGAGGGAGGGCAATCCTAGCCAAAAACATTCAGTACTTC | CASSLVGGRAILAKNIQYF
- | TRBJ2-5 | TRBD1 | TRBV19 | TGTGCCAGTAGCCGGACAGGGACCGAGACCCAGTACTTC | CASSRTGTETQYF
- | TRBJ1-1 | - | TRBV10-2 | TGCGCCAGCAGTGAGTTTAGTGGGAGGACTGAAGCTTTCTTT | CASSEFSGRTEAFF
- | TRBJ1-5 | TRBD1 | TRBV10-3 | TGTGCCATCAGTAAGCCAGGGGGCGATCAGCCCCAGCATTTT | CAISKPGGDQPQHF
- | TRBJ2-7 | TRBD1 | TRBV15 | TGTGCCACCAGTCACATCGGACAGGGACGACGTTTGAGGGAGCAGTACTTC | CATSHIGQGRRLREQYF
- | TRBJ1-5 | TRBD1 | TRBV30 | TGTGCCTGGGACAGGGGACCCAATCAGCCCCAGCATTTT | CAWDRGPNQPQHF
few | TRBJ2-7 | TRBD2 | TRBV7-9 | TGTGCCAGCAGCTTACAGTCTAGCGGGGGGTACGAGCAGTACTTC | CASSLQSSGGYEQYF
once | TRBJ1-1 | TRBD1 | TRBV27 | TGTGCCAGCAGTCGACAGGGGGCGAGGAACACTGAAGCTTTCTTT | CASSRQGARNTEAFF
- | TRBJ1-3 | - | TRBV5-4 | TGTGCCAGCAGCGACAAACTGGTCTCTGGAAACACCATATATTTT | CASSDKLVSGNTIYF
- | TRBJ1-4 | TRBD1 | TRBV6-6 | TGTGCCAGCAGTTACGAACAGGGGGCGTTGCGGGAAAAACTGTTTTTT | CASSYEQGALREKLFF
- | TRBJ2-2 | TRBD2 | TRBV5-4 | TGTGCCAGCAGCGGGACGCCGCTGGCTAGCGGGAACACCGGGGAGCTGTTTTTT | CASSGTPLASGNTGELFF
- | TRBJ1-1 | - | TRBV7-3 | TGTGCCAGCAGCTTAGACAGGCCCTCTGAAGCTTTCTTT | CASSLDRPSEAFF
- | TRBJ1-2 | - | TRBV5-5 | TGTGCCAGCAGCAAGGACAGCTATGGCTACACCTTC | CASSKDSYGYTF
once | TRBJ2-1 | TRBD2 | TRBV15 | TGTGCCACCAGCGTGGGCGGGAGATCCTACAATGAGCAGTTCTTC | CATSVGGRSYNEQFF
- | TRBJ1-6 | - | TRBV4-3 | TGCGCCAGCAGCCAAGTTGGAACGGGTAATTCACCCCTCCACTTT | CASSQVGTGNSPLHF
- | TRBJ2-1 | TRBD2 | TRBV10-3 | TGTGCCATCAGCTGGGGGGGACTAGCGGGGGGCTACAATGAGCAGTTCTTC | CAISWGGLAGGYNEQFF
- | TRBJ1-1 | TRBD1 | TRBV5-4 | TGTGCCAGCAGCCCACAAACAGGGGGTCACACTGAAGCTTTCTTT | CASSPQTGGHTEAFF